This T cell receptor (beta chain) was identified in a study of cytomegalovirus exposure and HLA in healthy donors. CDR1 and CDR2 from the germline V gene are MRHNA and SNTAGT. The CDR3 has 14 amino acids. J gave up 1 base and V 4 bases, and 1 base lay outside the gene matches. With respect to this clone: Its cognate antigen is unknown.

Findings and caveats of the study: V- and J-gene trimming in TCR beta was tied to a missense DCLRE1C variant by an analysis performed later. Confirmation was obtained in vitro that three CMV-associated chains are specific for CMV antigens.

PCR employed 60 Vbeta and 13 Jbeta primers. The assay was immunoSEQ multiplex PCR, and TCRdb's table has in-frame clones only and misses some. This sample has about 88,000 clones, with approximately 79% found just once. J is TRBJ2-3 and V is TRBV6-4; TRBD2 agrees at 8 bases. The source is a man aged 30 to 45 in good health and CMV-seronegative. The specimen was PBMCs. The CDR3 sequence: CASSGSGGTDTQYF. The CDR3 region has the DNA TGTGCCAGCAGTGGTAGCGGGGGCACAGATACGCAGTATTTT.